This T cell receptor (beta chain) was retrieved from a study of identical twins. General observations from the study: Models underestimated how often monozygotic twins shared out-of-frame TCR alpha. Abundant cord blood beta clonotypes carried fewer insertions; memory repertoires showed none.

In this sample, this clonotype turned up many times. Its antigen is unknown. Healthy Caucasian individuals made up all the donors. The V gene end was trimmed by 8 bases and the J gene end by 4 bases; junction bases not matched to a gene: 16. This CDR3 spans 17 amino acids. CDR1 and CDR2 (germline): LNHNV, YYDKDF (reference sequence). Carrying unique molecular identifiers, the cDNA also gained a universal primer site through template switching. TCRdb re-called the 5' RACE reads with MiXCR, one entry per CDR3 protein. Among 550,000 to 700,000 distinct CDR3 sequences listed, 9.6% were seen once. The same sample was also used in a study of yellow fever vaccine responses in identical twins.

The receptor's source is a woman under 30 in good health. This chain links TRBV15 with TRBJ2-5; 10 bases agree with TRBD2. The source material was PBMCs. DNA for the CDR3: TGTGCCACCGGTCGACCGGGACTAGCGAGCCAAACAGAGACCCAGTACTTC. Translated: CATGRPGLASQTETQYF. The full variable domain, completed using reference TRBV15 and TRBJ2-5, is DAMVIQNPRYQVTQFGKPVTLSCSQTLNHNVMYWYQQKSSQAPKLLFHYYDKDFNNEADTPDNFQSRRPNTSFCFLDIRSPGLGDTAMYLCATGRPGLASQTETQYFGPGTRLLVL.